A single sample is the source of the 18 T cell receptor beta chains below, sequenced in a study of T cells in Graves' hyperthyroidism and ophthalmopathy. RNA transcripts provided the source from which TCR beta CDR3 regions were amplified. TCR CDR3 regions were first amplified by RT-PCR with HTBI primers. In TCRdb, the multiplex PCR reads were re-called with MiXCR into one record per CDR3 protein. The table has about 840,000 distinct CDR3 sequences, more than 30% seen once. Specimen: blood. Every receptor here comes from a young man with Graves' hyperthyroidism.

The CDR3 loop reads CASSYTLDSPLHF. The CDR3 DNA follows: TGTGCCAGCAGCTACACCCTGGATTCACCCCTCCACTTT. This chain uses TRBV10-3 with TRBJ1-6; D call uncertain. This CDR3 is built from 13 residues. Trimming pared 10 bases from V and 8 bases from J, leaving 15 bases between. From germline, CDR1 is ENHRY and CDR2 SYGVKD.

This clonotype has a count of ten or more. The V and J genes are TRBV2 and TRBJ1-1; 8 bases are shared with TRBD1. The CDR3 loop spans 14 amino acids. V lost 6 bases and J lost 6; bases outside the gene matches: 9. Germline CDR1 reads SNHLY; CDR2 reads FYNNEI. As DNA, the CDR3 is TGTGCCAGCAGCGACAGGGGTCTGACGTCTGAAGCTTTCTTT. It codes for CASSDRGLTSEAFF.

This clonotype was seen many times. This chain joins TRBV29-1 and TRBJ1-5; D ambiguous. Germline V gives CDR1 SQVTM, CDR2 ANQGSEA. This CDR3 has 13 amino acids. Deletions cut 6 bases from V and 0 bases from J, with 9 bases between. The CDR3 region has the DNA TGCAGCGTATCGGATTATAGCAATCAGCCCCAGCATTTT. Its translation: CSVSDYSNQPQHF.

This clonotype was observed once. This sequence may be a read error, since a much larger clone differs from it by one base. In DNA, the CDR3 is TGCAGCGGGGGACAGGGGGGGACCCAGTACTTC. This codes for CSGGQGGTQYF. The chain couples TRBV29-1 to TRBJ2-5; the match to TRBD1 covers 11 bases. The CDR3 totals 11 residues. Per the germline V gene, CDR1 is SQVTM and CDR2 is ANQGSEA. V trimming: 7 bases; J trimming: 7 bases; junction bases outside the gene matches: 2.

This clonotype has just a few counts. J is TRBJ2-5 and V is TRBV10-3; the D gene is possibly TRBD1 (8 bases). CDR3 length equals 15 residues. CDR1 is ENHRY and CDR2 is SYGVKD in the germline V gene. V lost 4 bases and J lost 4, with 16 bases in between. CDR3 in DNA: TGTGCCATCAGTGTAGGGACAGGCGGGGGAGAGACCCAGTACTTC. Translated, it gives CAISVGTGGGETQYF.

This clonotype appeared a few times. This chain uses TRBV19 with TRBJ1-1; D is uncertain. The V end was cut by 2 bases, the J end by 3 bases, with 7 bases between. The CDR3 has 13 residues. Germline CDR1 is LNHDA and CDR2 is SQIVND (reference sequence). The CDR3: CASSINSDTEAFF. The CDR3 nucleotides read TGTGCCAGTAGTATAAATAGCGACACTGAAGCTTTCTTT.

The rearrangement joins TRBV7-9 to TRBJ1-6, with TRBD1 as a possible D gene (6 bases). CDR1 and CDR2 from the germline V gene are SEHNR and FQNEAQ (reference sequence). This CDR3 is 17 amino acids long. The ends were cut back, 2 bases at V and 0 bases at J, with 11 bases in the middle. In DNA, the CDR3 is TGTGCCAGCAGCTTATCCTTAGGGGGCTCCTATAATTCACCCCTCCACTTT. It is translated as CASSLSLGGSYNSPLHF.

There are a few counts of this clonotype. The CDR3 DNA is TGTGCCAGCAGATCATGGGGTGAAGCTTTCTTT. It translates to CASRSWGEAFF. J is TRBJ1-1 and V is TRBV7-2, with D hard to call. This CDR3 comprises 11 residues. V was trimmed by 6 bases and J by 7 bases, leaving 9 bases between them. Germline CDR1 is SGHTA and CDR2 is FQGNSA.

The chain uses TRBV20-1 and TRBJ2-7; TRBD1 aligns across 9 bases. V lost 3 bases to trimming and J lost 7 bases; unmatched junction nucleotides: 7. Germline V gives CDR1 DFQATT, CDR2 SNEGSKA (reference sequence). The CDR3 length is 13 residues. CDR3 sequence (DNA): TGCAGTGCTAGTCTACAGGGGGCTGAGGAGCAGTACTTC. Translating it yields CSASLQGAEEQYF.

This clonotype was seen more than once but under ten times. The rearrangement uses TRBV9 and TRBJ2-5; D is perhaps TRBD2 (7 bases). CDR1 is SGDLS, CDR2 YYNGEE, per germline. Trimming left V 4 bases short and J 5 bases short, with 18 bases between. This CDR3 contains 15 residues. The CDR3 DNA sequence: TGTGCCAGCAGCCCCGGAGGGGGGGGAGGTGAGACCCAGTACTTC. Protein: CASSPGGGGGETQYF. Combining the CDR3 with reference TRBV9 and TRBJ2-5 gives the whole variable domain DSGVTQTPKHLITATGQRVTLRCSPRSGDLSVYWYQQSLDQGLQFLIQYYNGEERAKGNILERFSAQQFPDLHSELNLSSLELGDSALYFCASSPGGGGGETQYFGPGTRLLVL.

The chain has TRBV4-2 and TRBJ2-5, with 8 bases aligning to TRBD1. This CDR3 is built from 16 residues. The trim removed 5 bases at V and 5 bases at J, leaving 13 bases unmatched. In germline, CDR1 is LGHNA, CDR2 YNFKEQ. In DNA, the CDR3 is TGTGCCAGCAGCTCCCAGGCCCAGGGGGCGTGGGAGACCCAGTACTTC. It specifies CASSSQAQGAWETQYF.

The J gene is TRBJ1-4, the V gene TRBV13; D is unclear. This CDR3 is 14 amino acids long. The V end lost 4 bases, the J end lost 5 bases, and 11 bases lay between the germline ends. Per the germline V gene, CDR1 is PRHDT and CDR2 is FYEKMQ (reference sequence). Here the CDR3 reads CASSSVEMNEKLFF. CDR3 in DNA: TGTGCCAGCAGCTCAGTAGAGATGAATGAAAAACTGTTTTTT.

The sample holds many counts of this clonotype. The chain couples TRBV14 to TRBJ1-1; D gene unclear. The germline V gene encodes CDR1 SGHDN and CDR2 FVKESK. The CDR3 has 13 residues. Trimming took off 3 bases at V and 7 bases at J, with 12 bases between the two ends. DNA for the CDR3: TGTGCCAGCAGCCAGCCATGGACGGGTGAAGCTTTCTTT. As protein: CASSQPWTGEAFF.

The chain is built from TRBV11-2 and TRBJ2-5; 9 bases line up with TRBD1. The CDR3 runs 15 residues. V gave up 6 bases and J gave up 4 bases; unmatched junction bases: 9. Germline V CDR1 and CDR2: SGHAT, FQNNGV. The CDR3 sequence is CASSRTGVGRETQYF. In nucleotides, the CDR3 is TGTGCCAGCAGTCGGACAGGGGTAGGTCGAGAGACCCAGTACTTC.

In nucleotides, the CDR3 is TGCGCCAGCAGCTATGTAACAGGGGCGGGGAACACTGAAGCTTTCTTT. Translated: CASSYVTGAGNTEAFF. The V call is TRBV5-1, the J call TRBJ1-1; 7 bases are shared with TRBD1. Trimming took 3 bases from V and 1 from J; bases not matched to a gene: 9. The CDR3 is made up of 16 amino acids. Germline CDR1 and CDR2: SGHRS and YFSETQ.

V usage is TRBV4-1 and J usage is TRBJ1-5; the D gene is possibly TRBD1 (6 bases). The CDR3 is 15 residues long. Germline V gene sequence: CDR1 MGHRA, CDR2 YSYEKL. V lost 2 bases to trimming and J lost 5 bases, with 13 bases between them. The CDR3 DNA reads TGCGCCAGCAGCCAAAACAACAGGGACTATCAGCCCCAGCATTTT. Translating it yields CASSQNNRDYQPQHF.

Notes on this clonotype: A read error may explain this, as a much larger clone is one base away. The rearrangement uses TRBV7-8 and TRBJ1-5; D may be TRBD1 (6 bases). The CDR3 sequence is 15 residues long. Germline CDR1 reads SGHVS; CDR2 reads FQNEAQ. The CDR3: CASTEGGLGNRPQHF. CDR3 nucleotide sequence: TGTGCCAGCACCGAGGGGGGTTTAGGCAATCGGCCCCAGCATTTT.

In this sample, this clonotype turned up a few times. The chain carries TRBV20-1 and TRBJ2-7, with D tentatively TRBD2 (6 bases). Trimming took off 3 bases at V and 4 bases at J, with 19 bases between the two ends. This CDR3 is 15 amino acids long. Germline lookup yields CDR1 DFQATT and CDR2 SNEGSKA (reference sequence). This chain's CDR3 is CSASGSGPSRYEQYF. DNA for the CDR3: TGCAGTGCTAGCGGGAGCGGACCGTCCCGTTACGAGCAGTACTTC.